This T cell receptor beta chain was recorded in a study of cytomegalovirus exposure and HLA in healthy donors. Use of 60 Vbeta and 13 Jbeta primers characterized the PCR. Here immunoSEQ multiplex PCR was the method, and the copy in TCRdb shows in-frame clones only, minus some. The table shows around 180,000 clones, with roughly 86% occurring only once. Deletions cut 0 bases from V and 1 base from J, with 13 bases between. Germline V gene data show CDR1 as SGHTS and CDR2 as YDEGEE. The CDR3 loop spans 16 amino acids. This receptor was taken from a girl aged 5-17 years in good health and CMV-seropositive. This sequence joins TRBV5-8 and TRBJ1-1, with D perhaps matching TRBD1 (5 bases). Sequencing was carried out using PBMCs. In nucleotides, the CDR3 is TGTGCCAGCAGCTTGGCCGTGATCCAGGGGAACACTGAAGCTTTCTTT. Translated: CASSLAVIQGNTEAFF.